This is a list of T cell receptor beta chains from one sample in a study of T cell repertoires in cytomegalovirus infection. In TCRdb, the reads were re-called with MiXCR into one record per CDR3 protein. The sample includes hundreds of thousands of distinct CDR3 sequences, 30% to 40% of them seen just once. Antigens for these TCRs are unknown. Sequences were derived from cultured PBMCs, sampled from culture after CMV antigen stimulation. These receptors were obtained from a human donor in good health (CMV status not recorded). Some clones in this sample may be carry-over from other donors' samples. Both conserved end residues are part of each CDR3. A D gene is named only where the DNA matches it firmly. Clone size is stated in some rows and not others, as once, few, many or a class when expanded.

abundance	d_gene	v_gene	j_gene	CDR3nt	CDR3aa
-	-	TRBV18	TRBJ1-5	TGTGCCAGCTCACCACCGGTTTCCAGGGGCAGCAATCAGCCCCAGCATTTT	CASSPPVSRGSNQPQHF
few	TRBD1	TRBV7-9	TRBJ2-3	TGTGCCAGCAGCCCGAGGGGGACAGGGAGCACAGATACGCAGTATTTT	CASSPRGTGSTDTQYF
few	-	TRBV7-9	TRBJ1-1	TGTGCCAGCAGCTTCACAGGGACGAACACTGAAGCTTTCTTT	CASSFTGTNTEAFF
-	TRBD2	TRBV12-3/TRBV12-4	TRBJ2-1	TGTGCCAGCAGTTTAACTAGCGGGGGGGCAGAAGAGCAGTTCTTC	CASSLTSGGAEEQFF
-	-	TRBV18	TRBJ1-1	TGTGCCAGCTCACCATCTTTGGTGAACACTGAAGCTTTCTTT	CASSPSLVNTEAFF
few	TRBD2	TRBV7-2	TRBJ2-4	TGTGCCAGCAGCTTAGCGCTAATTGGACTTTTCCGGCCAGCGGGAGGGGGTAACATTCAGTACTTC	CASSLALIGLFRPAGGGNIQYF
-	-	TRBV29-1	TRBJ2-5	TGCAGCGGGGGAATAGAGACCCAGTACTTC	CSGGIETQYF
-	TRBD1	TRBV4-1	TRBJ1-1	TGCGCCAGCAGCCCCACCTGGACAGGGACAGGGACCAACACTGAAGCTTTCTTT	CASSPTWTGTGTNTEAFF
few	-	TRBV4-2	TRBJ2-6	TGTGCCAGCAGCCAAGATGTCTTGGCCAACGTCCTGACTTTC	CASSQDVLANVLTF
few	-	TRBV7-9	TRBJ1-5	TGTGCCAGCAGCTTAGAGGAGGGAAATCAGCCCCAGCATTTT	CASSLEEGNQPQHF
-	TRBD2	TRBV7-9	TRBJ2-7	TGTGCCAGCAGTCCCCTAGCGGGAGTCAACGAGCAGTACTTC	CASSPLAGVNEQYF
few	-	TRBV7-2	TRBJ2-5	TGTGCCAGCAGCTTAGCGAGGGGGGCAGGGGAGGAGACCCAGTACTTC	CASSLARGAGEETQYF
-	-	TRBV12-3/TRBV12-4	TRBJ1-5	TGTGCCAGCAGTTTAGGCAGGGGAGAATATAGCAATCAGCCCCAGCATTTT	CASSLGRGEYSNQPQHF
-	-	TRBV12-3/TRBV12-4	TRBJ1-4	TGTGCCAGCAGGGGATGGGGGGACTCGGAAAAACTGTTTTTT	CASRGWGDSEKLFF
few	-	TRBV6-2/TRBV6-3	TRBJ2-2	TGTGCCAGCAGTGAACGGGACGGCGTGGGGACCGGGGAGCTGTTTTTT	CASSERDGVGTGELFF
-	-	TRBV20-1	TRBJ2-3	TGCAGTGCTGTAGTTCGGAGTCGTGCGCAGTATTTT	CSAVVRSRAQYF
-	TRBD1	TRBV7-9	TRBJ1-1	TGTGCCAGCAGCTTAAATCCTCAGGGGGCAAGAACTGAAGCTTTCTTT	CASSLNPQGARTEAFF
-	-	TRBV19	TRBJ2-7	TGTGCCAGTAAGGGCACCGAGGGATACGAGCAGTACTTC	CASKGTEGYEQYF
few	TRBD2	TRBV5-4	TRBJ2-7	TGTGCCAGCAGGAACGGACTAGCGGGAGGGCCAGGCGAGCAGTACTTC	CASRNGLAGGPGEQYF
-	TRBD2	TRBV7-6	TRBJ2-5	TGTGCCAGCAGCCCCCGGACAGAGAGGACTAGCGGGAGGAGTGGGCAAGAGACCCAGTACTTC	CASSPRTERTSGRSGQETQYF
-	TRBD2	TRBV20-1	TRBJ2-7	TGCAGTTTGACTAGCGGGGGAAGCTCCTACGAGCAGTACTTC	CSLTSGGSSYEQYF
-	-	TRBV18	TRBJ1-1	TGTGCCAGCTCACCTGACAGAGCCCAAAGTGAAGCTTTCTTT	CASSPDRAQSEAFF
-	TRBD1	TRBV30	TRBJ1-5	TGTGCCCTGGACAGGGGGCGATATCAGCCCCAGCATTTT	CALDRGRYQPQHF
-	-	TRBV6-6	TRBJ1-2	TGTGCCAGCAGCCAGGGGCGGGCTGCAGGGGGCTACACCTTC	CASSQGRAAGGYTF
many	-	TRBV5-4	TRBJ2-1	TGTGCCGGATCGAGGGGAGGCGGATACAATGAGCAGTTCTTC	CAGSRGGGYNEQFF
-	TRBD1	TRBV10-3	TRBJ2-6	TGTGCCATCAGTGAGTCTTGGGGACAGGACCGCTCTGGGGCCAACGTCCTGACTTTC	CAISESWGQDRSGANVLTF
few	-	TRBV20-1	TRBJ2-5	TGCAGTGCCGCCGACTTACTAAAAGAGACCCAGTACTTC	CSAADLLKETQYF
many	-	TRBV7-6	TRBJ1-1	TGTGCCAGCAGCTTAGAGATCCAGAGTTTGAACACTGAAGCTTTCTTT	CASSLEIQSLNTEAFF
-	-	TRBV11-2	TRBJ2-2	TGTGCCAGCAGCTTAGATCGTGGAGGTAACGGGGAGCTGTTTTTT	CASSLDRGGNGELFF
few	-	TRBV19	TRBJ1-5	TGTGCCAGTAGTATAAGGGGGTTTCAGCCCCAGCATTTT	CASSIRGFQPQHF
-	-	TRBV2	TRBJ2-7	TGTGCCAGCAGTATCCACCTCTCCTACGAGCAGTACTTC	CASSIHLSYEQYF
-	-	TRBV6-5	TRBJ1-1	TGTGCCAGCAGTATCGGAACTAGCAGGGCAGCTGAAGCTTTCTTT	CASSIGTSRAAEAFF
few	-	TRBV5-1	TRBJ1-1	TGCGCCAGCAGCTTGGCCCCCTCCGGCGGTGAAGCTTTCTTT	CASSLAPSGGEAFF
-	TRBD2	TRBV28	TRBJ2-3	TGTGCCAGCAGCGCTAGCGGAACTGAACGAGGTACGCAGTATTTT	CASSASGTERGTQYF
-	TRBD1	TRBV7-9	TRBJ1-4	TGTGCCAGCAAAGGCCCCCAGGGGCAGGGGGAAAATGAAAAACTGTTTTTT	CASKGPQGQGENEKLFF
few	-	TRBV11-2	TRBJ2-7	TGTGCCAGCTCGTCCCAGCCAGGTTACGAGCAGTACTTC	CASSSQPGYEQYF
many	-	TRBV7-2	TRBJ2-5	TGTGCCAGCAGCCCCCGTGACAAAGAGACCCAGTACTTC	CASSPRDKETQYF
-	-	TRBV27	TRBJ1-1	TGTGCCAGCAGTCCCGGGTATTTGAACACTGAAGCTTTCTTT	CASSPGYLNTEAFF
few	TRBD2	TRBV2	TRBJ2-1	TGTGCCAGCAGTCCTCGGACTAGTGTTGAGCAGTTCTTC	CASSPRTSVEQFF
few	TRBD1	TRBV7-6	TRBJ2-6	TGTGCCAGCAGCTCAGGCCCGCAACCGGGACAGGGCACTGGGGCCAACGTCCTGACTTTC	CASSSGPQPGQGTGANVLTF
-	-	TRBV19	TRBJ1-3	TGTGCCAGTAGTACCCCTACTGGGTCCAAATCTGGAAACACCATATATTTT	CASSTPTGSKSGNTIYF
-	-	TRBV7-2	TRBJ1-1	TGTGCCAGCAGCTCGGGACCCTACCTCGGAACCACTGAAGCTTTCTTT	CASSSGPYLGTTEAFF
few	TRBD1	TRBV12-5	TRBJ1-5	TGTGCTAGTGGTGTCGGACAGGCTCTCAATCAGCCCCAGCATTTT	CASGVGQALNQPQHF
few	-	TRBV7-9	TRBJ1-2	TGTGCCAGCGGGGATGCCGATGGCTACACCTTC	CASGDADGYTF